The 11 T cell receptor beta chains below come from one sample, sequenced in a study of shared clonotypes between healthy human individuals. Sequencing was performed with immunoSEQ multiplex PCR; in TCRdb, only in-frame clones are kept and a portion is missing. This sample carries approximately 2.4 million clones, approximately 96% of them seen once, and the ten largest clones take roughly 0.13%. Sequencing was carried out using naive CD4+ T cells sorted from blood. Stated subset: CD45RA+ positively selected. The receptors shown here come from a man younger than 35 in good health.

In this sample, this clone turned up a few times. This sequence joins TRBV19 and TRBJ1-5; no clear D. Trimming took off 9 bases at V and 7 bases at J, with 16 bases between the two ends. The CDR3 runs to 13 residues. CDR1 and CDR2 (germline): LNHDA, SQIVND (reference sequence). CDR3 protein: CASLESPWQPQHF. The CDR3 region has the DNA TGTGCCAGCCTGGAGTCTCCTTGGCAGCCCCAGCATTTT.

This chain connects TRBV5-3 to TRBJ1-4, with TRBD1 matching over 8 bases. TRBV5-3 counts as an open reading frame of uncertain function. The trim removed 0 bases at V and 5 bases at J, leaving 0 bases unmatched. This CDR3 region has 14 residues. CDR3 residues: CARSLGQGNEKLFF. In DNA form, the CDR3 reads TGTGCCAGAAGCTTGGGACAGGGGAATGAAAAACTGTTTTTT.

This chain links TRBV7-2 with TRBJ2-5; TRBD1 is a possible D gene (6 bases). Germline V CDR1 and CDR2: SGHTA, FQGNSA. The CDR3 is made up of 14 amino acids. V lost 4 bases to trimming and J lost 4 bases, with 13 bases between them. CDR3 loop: CASSWQGQRETQYF. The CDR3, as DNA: TGTGCCAGCAGCTGGCAGGGGCAGAGAGAGACCCAGTACTTC.

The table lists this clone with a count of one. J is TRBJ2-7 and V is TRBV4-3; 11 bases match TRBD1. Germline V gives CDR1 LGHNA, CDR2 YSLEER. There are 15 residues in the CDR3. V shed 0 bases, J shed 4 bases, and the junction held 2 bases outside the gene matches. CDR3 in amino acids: CASSQEDRGPYEQYF. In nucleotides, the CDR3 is TGCGCCAGCAGCCAAGAGGACAGGGGGCCTTACGAGCAGTACTTC.

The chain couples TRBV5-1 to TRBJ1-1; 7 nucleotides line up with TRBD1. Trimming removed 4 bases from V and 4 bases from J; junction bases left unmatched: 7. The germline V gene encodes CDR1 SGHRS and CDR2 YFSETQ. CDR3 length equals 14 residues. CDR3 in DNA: TGCGCCAGCAGCAGACAGGGTCAGGGCACTGAAGCTTTCTTT. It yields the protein CASSRQGQGTEAFF.

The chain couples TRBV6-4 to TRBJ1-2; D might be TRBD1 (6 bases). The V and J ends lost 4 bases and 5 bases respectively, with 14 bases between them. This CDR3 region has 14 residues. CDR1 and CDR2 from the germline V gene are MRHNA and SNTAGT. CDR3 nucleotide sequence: TGTGCCAGCAGTGTACAGGGTGGAAAGTATGGCTACACCTTC. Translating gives CASSVQGGKYGYTF.

The CDR3 region is CAMGQGGNSPLHF. The CDR3 nucleotides are TGTGCCATGGGACAGGGAGGGAATTCACCCCTCCACTTT. This chain connects TRBV10-3 to TRBJ1-6, with TRBD1 matching over 9 bases. Germline values: CDR1 ENHRY, CDR2 SYGVKD. Trimming removed 9 bases from V and 7 bases from J; junction bases left unmatched: 4. This CDR3 is 13 amino acids long.

The CDR3 region has the DNA TGTGCCAGCGGAGTACAGGTGAACACTGAAGCTTTCTTT. Protein product: CASGVQVNTEAFF. The V and J genes are TRBV6-1 and TRBJ1-1; the D gene is possibly TRBD1 (5 bases). The germline V and J ends were trimmed by 8 bases and 0 bases, with 10 bases remaining between them. The CDR3 consists of 13 residues. Germline V CDR1 and CDR2: MNHNS, SASEGT.

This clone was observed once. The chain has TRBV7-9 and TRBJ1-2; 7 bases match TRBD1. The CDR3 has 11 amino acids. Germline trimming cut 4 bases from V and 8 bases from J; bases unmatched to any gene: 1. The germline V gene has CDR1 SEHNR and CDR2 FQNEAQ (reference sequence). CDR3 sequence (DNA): TGTGCCAGCAGCTCGGGACAGGGCTACACCTTC. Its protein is CASSSGQGYTF.

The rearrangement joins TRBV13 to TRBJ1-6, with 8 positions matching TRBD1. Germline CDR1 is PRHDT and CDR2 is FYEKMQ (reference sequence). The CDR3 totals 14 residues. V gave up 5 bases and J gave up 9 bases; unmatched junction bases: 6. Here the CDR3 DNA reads TGTGCCAGCAGCCCTGGGACAGGTTCTTCACCCCTCCACTTT. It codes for CASSPGTGSSPLHF.

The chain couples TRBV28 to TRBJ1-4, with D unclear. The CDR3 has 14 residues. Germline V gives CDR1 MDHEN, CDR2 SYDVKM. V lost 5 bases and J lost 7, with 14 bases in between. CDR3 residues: CASSNEGSFEKLFF. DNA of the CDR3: TGTGCCAGCAGTAACGAAGGTAGTTTTGAAAAACTGTTTTTT.